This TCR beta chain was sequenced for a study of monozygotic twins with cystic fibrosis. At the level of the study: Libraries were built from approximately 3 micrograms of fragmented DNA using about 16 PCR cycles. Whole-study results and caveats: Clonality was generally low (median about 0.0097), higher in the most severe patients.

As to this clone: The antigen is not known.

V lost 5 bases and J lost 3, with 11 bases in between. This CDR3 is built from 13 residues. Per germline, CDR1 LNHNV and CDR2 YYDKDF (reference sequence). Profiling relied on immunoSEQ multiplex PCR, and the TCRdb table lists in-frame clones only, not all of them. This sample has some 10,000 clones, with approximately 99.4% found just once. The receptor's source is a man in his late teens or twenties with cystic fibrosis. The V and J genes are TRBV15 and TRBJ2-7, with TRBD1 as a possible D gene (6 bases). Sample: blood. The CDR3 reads CATSSGTFYEQYF. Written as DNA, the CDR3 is TGTGCCACCAGCTCCGGGACATTCTACGAGCAGTACTTC.